A selection of T cell receptor beta chains follows, all from one sample in a study of CD8+ T cells in alopecia areata. Clones were read by immunoSEQ multiplex PCR, and TCRdb kept only the in-frame ones, dropping some. The table includes roughly 120,000 clones, roughly two fifths detected once. The sequenced sample was CD4+ T cells sorted from blood. These receptor sequences come from a human donor with alopecia areata. CDR3s include the opening cysteine and the closing phenylalanine or tryptophan. D genes are given only for firm matches. Clone sizes are given selectively: once, few, many, or a class where the clone is expanded.

J gene: TRBJ1-2
clone size: .
D gene: TRBD1
V gene: TRBV7-9
CDR3 length: 15
CDR3 protein: CASSLIPGQDYGYTF
CDR3 DNA: TGTGCCAGCAGCTTAATTCCGGGACAGGACTATGGCTACACCTTC

J gene: TRBJ2-7
clone size: once
D gene: .
V gene: TRBV2
CDR3 length: 14
CDR3 protein: CASTPDREGYEQYF
CDR3 DNA: TGTGCCAGCACCCCGGACAGGGAGGGCTACGAGCAGTACTTC

J gene: TRBJ2-1
clone size: .
D gene: .
V gene: TRBV5-6
CDR3 length: 12
CDR3 protein: CASSLTRDEQFF
CDR3 DNA: TGTGCCAGCAGCTTGACCAGGGATGAGCAGTTCTTC

J gene: TRBJ2-5
clone size: few
D gene: .
V gene: TRBV2
CDR3 length: 14
CDR3 protein: CAGTTRTVLETQYF
CDR3 DNA: TGTGCCGGCACCACCCGGACAGTCCTGGAGACCCAGTACTTC

J gene: TRBJ1-1
clone size: few
D gene: .
V gene: TRBV5-1
CDR3 length: 13
CDR3 protein: CASSPGGGAEAFF
CDR3 DNA: TGCGCCAGCAGCCCCGGTGGGGGCGCTGAAGCTTTCTTT

J gene: TRBJ2-7
clone size: .
D gene: .
V gene: TRBV27
CDR3 length: 13
CDR3 protein: CASTQDQRYEQYF
CDR3 DNA: TGTGCCAGCACCCAGGACCAGCGCTACGAGCAGTACTTC

J gene: TRBJ2-5
clone size: .
D gene: TRBD2
V gene: TRBV29-1
CDR3 length: 14
CDR3 protein: CSALTSGGAETQYF
CDR3 DNA: TGCAGCGCCCTGACTAGCGGGGGGGCGGAGACCCAGTACTTC

J gene: TRBJ2-5
clone size: .
D gene: .
V gene: TRBV18
CDR3 length: 16
CDR3 protein: CASSPWARGGEETQYF
CDR3 DNA: TGTGCCAGCTCACCCTGGGCAAGGGGCGGCGAAGAGACCCAGTACTTC

J gene: TRBJ2-3
clone size: few
D gene: .
V gene: TRBV29-1
CDR3 length: 18
CDR3 protein: CSVSPGLHPRPGTDTQYF
CDR3 DNA: TGCAGCGTCTCCCCGGGGCTCCATCCCCGTCCAGGCACAGATACGCAGTATTTT

J gene: TRBJ2-1
clone size: few
D gene: TRBD2
V gene: TRBV30
CDR3 length: 16
CDR3 protein: CAWTTGTSGSRHEQFF
CDR3 DNA: TGTGCCTGGACAACCGGGACTAGCGGGAGCCGGCATGAGCAGTTCTTC

J gene: TRBJ2-3
clone size: .
D gene: .
V gene: TRBV28
CDR3 length: 11
CDR3 protein: CASSLMDTQYF
CDR3 DNA: TGTGCCAGCAGTCTAATGGATACGCAGTATTTT

J gene: TRBJ2-2
clone size: .
D gene: TRBD2
V gene: TRBV6-1
CDR3 length: 15
CDR3 protein: CASSGLAGIGGELFF
CDR3 DNA: TGTGCCAGCAGTGGACTAGCGGGGATCGGTGGGGAGCTGTTTTTT

J gene: TRBJ2-1
clone size: few
D gene: TRBD1
V gene: TRBV9
CDR3 length: 15
CDR3 protein: CASSPGQGAYNEQFF
CDR3 DNA: TGTGCCAGCAGCCCGGGACAGGGGGCTTACAATGAGCAGTTCTTC

J gene: TRBJ2-2
clone size: few
D gene: .
V gene: TRBV5-1
CDR3 length: 14
CDR3 protein: CASSLGTNTGELFF
CDR3 DNA: TGCGCCAGCAGCTTGGGTACCAACACCGGGGAGCTGTTTTTT

J gene: TRBJ2-3
clone size: medium-sized
D gene: .
V gene: TRBV7-9
CDR3 length: 15
CDR3 protein: CASSRSGPRRDTQYF
CDR3 DNA: TGTGCCAGCAGCCGATCCGGGCCTAGAAGGGATACGCAGTATTTT

J gene: TRBJ1-1
clone size: once
D gene: .
V gene: TRBV30
CDR3 length: 12
CDR3 protein: CAWSKGGTEAFF
CDR3 DNA: TGTGCCTGGAGTAAAGGGGGCACTGAAGCTTTCTTT

J gene: TRBJ1-5
clone size: .
D gene: TRBD1
V gene: TRBV7-2
CDR3 length: 17
CDR3 protein: CASSLKQGARGVQPQHF
CDR3 DNA: TGTGCCAGCAGCTTAAAACAGGGGGCGAGAGGAGTTCAGCCCCAGCATTTT